Detailed here is one T cell receptor beta chain. Its target is unknown. The data stem from a study of blood T cells in healthy people across ages. The CDR3 covers 12 residues. The V end lost 8 bases, the J end lost 1 base, and 8 bases lay between the germline ends. Germline CDR1 and CDR2: MDHEN and SYDVKM. A second PCR of about 7 to 12 cycles used a sample-barcoded 5' primer and a J-beta primer mix. In TCRdb, the 5' RACE reads were re-called with MiXCR into one record per CDR3 protein. Here the sample spans roughly 730,000 distinct CDR3 sequences, around three fifths being singletons. Study findings and constraints: Roughly linearly, TCR beta diversity per million T cells fell as age increased. Because donor CMV status was unknown, expanded clonotype changes were possibly confounded.

Healthy Caucasian individuals from Russia aged roughly 6 to 95 were enrolled as donors. Researchers report isolating at least 6.5 million PBMCs per sample. Sequenced: blood. This sequence was found in a man between 40 and 49 years old in good health. The chain has TRBV28 and TRBJ1-1; D unclear. Here the CDR3 reads CASWGPNTEAFF. DNA of the CDR3: TGTGCCAGCTGGGGTCCGAACACTGAAGCTTTCTTT.